What follows is one T cell receptor (beta chain) and its context. The clone's antigen remains unknown. The input lacks base qualities; no much larger clone sits a single base away. The data belong to a study of Graves' ophthalmopathy and Graves' hyperthyroidism (dated by TCRdb to 2017 to 2018). General notes on the study: Peripheral blood was collected at initial diagnosis, prior to any treatment. An independent validation cohort comprised under 20 hyperthyroidism patients and roughly 15 patients who later progressed from hyperthyroidism to ophthalmopathy. In roughly 6 hyperthyroidism patients, the T-cell repertoire of thyroid tissue was compared with the T-cell repertoire of blood. To explore V-J signatures distinguishing ophthalmopathy from hyperthyroidism, a discovery set of about 99 patients (around 42 ophthalmopathy, 57 stable hyperthyroidism) was enrolled. The study used signatures of the TCR beta repertoire to tell Graves' ophthalmopathy apart from Graves' hyperthyroidism and to predict which patients would progress to ophthalmopathy. Following sample collection, hyperthyroidism patients were given methimazole at a starting dose of 30 mg daily, and ophthalmopathy patients were given high-dose intravenous methylprednisolone. In total, 135 blood samples were TCR-sequenced: approximately 40 ophthalmopathy, around 75 hyperthyroidism and 17 hyperthyroidism-to-ophthalmopathy patients.

Trimming accounts for 5 bases at V and 5 bases at J, while the number of junction bases matched to no gene is 5. CDR3 length: 14 amino acids, cysteine to phenylalanine. The CDR3 DNA has 42 bases and is translated from base 1. Reading the germline V gene gives CDR1 SGHVS and CDR2 FNYEAQ. Ophthalmopathy patients were characterized by moderately to severely active disease, a Clinical Activity Score of at least 3, a NOSPECS grade of at least 4, and a disease duration under 3 months. Patients with other autoimmune diseases, uncontrolled infections, pregnancy or lactation were excluded from the study. Diagnosis was based on clinical symptoms, serum thyroxine, TRAb, thyroid ultrasound and orbital computed tomography. Using Ficoll-Paque density gradient centrifugation, PBMCs were isolated from over 8.5 ml of fresh peripheral blood. Total RNA was extracted using Trizol reagent, and RNA quality was checked on an Agilent 2100 Bioanalyzer.

On the study overall, not on this receptor specifically: In cross-validation, the 13-signature model distinguished ophthalmopathy from stable hyperthyroidism with about 89% sensitivity and about 81% specificity, while in the test set the corresponding values were around 79% and 71%. No statistical method was used to set the sample size in advance, and the investigators knew which group each participant was assigned to. In validation, the model predicted ophthalmopathy progression with about 70% sensitivity and 72.22% specificity; 12 predicted patients were CT-confirmed with GO in a median of around 6 months. Most expanded thyroid clonotypes with a frequency above 0.001 also appeared in blood, which suggests that blood repertoires may reflect the immune response in the thyroid.

TCR beta CDR3 regions were amplified from RNA transcripts for repertoire sequencing. A first-round RT-PCR used HTBI primers with the Qiagen OneStep RT-PCR kit, followed by a second-round multiplex PCR, size selection and purification. The libraries underwent paired-end sequencing with 100 bp reads on an Illumina HiSeq2000. Per the original workflow: SOAPnuke was used for read processing, and reads with adapters, uncalled bases, a mean Phred below 15, or no exact constant-primer or identifier match were discarded. COPE v1.2.5 was used to merge high-quality paired reads. Each unique nucleotide sequence was defined as a clonotype, and clonotypes were aligned to IMGT TRB V, D and J references with MiTCR v1.1. Only V-J combinations with frequency above 0.0001 were analysed, covering about 99% of repertoires. For each V-J combination, a TCR clonal expansion and chaos score was defined as F50 clonal expansion divided by the chaos observed in the TCRdist matrix. Welch's t-statistics and random forest were used to reduce the features to 13 V-J combinations, which were then used as input to a naive Bayes classifier. The Morisita-Horn index was used to measure how similar the thyroid and blood repertoires were. The raw public reads went through TCRdb reprocessing: fastp at Q25, MiXCR clone calling, in-frame beta chains kept. Rows are unified per CDR3 protein, each entry keeping the most common DNA and genes. TCRdb, rather than the study authors, made the V and J calls. Across this sample there are 230,000 or so distinct CDR3 sequences, with approximately 42% seen only once. The top ten clones comprise approximately 51% of the sample.

The clonotype originates from an adult man with Graves' ophthalmopathy. Recombination joined TRBV7-6 with TRBJ2-5, with 10 central nucleotides matching TRBD1. Sequencing used peripheral blood. The CDR3 protein: CASSKGQGSETQYF. The DNA sequence reads TGTGCCAGCAGCAAGGGACAGGGGTCGGAGACCCAGTACTTC. Beyond the CDR3, the reference TRBV7-6 and TRBJ2-5 genes provide the residues; the full variable domain reads: GAGVSQSPRYKVTKRGQDVALRCDPISGHVSLYWYRQALGQGPEFLTYFNYEAQQDKSGLPNDRFSAERPEGSISTLTIQRTEQRDSAMYRCASSKGQGSETQYFGPGTRLLVL.